These T cell receptor beta chains were read from a single sample in a study of T cells in Graves' hyperthyroidism and ophthalmopathy. Via MiXCR, TCRdb re-called the multiplex PCR reads, giving one row per CDR3 protein. In the table there are over 500,000 distinct CDR3 sequences, about 16% of which are singletons. The specimen sequenced was blood. The receptors come from a woman aged 25 to 39 with Graves' ophthalmopathy. Both conserved end residues are part of each CDR3. The D gene is left open where the match is weak. Part of the rows lack a size; the others show once, few, many or a class for expanded clones.

cdr3_aa	cdr3_nt	v_call	j_call	clone_size	d_call
CASSVGREGFYEQYF	TGTGCCAGCAGCGTTGGACGGGAGGGGTTCTACGAGCAGTACTTC	TRBV9	TRBJ2-7	-	TRBD2
CSVERQGTEKLFF	TGCAGCGTTGAAAGACAGGGTACTGAAAAACTGTTTTTT	TRBV29-1	TRBJ1-4	-	TRBD1
CSANTRESTYSNQPQHF	TGCAGTGCTAATACCAGGGAATCTACCTATAGCAATCAGCCCCAGCATTTT	TRBV20-1	TRBJ1-5	many	-
CASNLAGGLYEQYF	TGTGCCAGCAACTTAGCGGGAGGCCTCTACGAGCAGTACTTC	TRBV2	TRBJ2-7	many	TRBD2
CASSDTRGQTHTGELFF	TGTGCCAGCAGTGACACGCGAGGGCAAACCCACACCGGGGAGCTGTTTTTT	TRBV25-1	TRBJ2-2	few	-
CASSGREGRVGELFF	TGTGCCAGCAGCGGACGGGAGGGCCGGGTCGGGGAGCTGTTTTTT	TRBV7-8	TRBJ2-2	few	TRBD2
CASSLLQGGRETQYF	TGTGCCAGCAGCCTTCTACAGGGGGGGCGAGAGACCCAGTACTTC	TRBV13	TRBJ2-5	many	-
CASTFLAGSYNEQFF	TGTGCCAGCACATTTTTAGCGGGATCCTACAATGAGCAGTTCTTC	TRBV2	TRBJ2-1	few	TRBD2
CASSSNAGGGETQYF	TGTGCCAGTAGCAGCAACGCGGGAGGGGGGGAGACCCAGTACTTC	TRBV19	TRBJ2-5	few	TRBD2
CASSRTGRTGELFF	TGTGCCAGTAGTCGGACAGGACGAACCGGGGAGCTGTTTTTT	TRBV19	TRBJ2-2	few	TRBD1
CAWSVHQPGYTF	TGTGCCTGGAGTGTACACCAGCCTGGCTACACCTTC	TRBV30	TRBJ1-2	many	-
CAWSGGAGTGGSFYNEQFF	TGTGCCTGGAGTGGGGGAGCCGGGACAGGGGGATCTTTCTACAATGAGCAGTTCTTC	TRBV30	TRBJ2-1	few	TRBD1
CASSFGWLADNEQFF	TGTGCCAGCAGCTTTGGGTGGCTAGCCGACAATGAGCAGTTCTTC	TRBV7-9	TRBJ2-1	few	-